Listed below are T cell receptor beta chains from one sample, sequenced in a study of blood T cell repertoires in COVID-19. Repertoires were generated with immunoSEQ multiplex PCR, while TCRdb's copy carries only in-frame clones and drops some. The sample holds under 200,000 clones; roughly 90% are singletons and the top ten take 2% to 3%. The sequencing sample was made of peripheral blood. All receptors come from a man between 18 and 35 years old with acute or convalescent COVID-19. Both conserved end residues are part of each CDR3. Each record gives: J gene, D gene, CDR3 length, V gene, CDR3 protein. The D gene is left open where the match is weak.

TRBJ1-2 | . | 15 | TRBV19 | CASSQGGATNYGYTF
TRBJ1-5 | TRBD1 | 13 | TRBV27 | CASSFGTGQPQHF
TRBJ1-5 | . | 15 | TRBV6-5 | CASSYSTGTNQPQHF
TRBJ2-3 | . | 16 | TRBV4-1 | CASSQDSEGITDTQYF
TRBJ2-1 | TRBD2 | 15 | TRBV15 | CATSGSGVAGAGQFF
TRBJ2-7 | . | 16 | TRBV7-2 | CASSFLLGGTSYEQYF
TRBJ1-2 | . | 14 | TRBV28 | CASSSLSGGYGYTF
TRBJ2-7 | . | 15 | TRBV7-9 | CASSLSTGRPIEQYF
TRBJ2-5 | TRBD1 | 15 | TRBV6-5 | CASRRELQGRETQYF
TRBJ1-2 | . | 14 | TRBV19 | CASSREGQTYGYTF
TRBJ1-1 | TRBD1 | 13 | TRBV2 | CASSWSGGTEAFF
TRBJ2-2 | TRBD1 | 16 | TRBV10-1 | CASSPGTGVNTGELFF
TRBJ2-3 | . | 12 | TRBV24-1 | CATSDFGDTQYF
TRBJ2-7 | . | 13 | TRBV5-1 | CASSLHGDYEQYF
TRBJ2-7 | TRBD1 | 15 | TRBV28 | CAITPGDRVIHEQYF
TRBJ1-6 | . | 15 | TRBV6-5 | CASSLREGGRAPLHF
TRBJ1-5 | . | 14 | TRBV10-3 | CASQQGGGNQPQHF
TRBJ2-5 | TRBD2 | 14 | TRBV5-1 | CASMGGTSGETQYF
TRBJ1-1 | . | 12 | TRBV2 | CASSEWAVEAFF
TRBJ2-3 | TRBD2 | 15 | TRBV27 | CASALLAGKADTQYF
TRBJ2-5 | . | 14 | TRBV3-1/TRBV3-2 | CASSQVRGGETQYF
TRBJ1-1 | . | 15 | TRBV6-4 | CASSPGVGLNTEAFF
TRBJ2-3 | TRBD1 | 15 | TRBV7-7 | CASSMTGGNTDTQYF
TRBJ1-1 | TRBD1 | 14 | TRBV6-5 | CASSKTGGNTEAFF
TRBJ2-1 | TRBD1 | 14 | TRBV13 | CASSAPGQYNEQFF
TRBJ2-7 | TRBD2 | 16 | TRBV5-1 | CASSTRLAGGSDEQYF
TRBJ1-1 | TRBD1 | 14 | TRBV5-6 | CASREQGANTEAFF
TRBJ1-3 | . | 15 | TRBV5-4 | CASSLGRGSGNTIYF
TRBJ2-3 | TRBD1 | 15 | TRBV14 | CASSQVDRGTDTQYF
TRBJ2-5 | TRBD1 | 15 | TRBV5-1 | CASSLGQGYQETQYF
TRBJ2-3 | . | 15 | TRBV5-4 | CASSLLGGATDTQYF
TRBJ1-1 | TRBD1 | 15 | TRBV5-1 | CASSRKGQDLSGAFF
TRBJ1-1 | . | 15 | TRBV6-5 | CASHRGDMTNTEAFF
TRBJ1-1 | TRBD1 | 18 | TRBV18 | CASSAGTGKGQGNTEAFF
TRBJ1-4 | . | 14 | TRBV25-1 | CASLGYGSGEKLFF
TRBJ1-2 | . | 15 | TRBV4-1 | CASSQDINRDDGYTF
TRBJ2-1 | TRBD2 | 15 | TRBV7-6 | CASSLAWGGHNEQFF
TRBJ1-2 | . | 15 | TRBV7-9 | CASSLGVVPGGGYTF
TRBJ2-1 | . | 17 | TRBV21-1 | CASSKRKDSSSYNEQFF
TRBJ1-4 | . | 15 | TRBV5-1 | CASSLASYEDEKLFF
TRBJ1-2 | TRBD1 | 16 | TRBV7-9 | CAIRKATGTANYGYTF
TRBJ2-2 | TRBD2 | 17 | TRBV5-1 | CASSLAPSGRNTGELFF